Reported below is one T cell receptor (beta chain). This record belongs to a study of blood T cell repertoires in COVID-19. This CDR3 has 14 residues. The ends were cut back, 6 bases at V and 4 bases at J, with 15 bases in the middle. Germline CDR1 is MGHRA and CDR2 is YSYEKL. Methods used by the authors: Amplified reference gene primers provided the basis for estimating nucleated cell counts. Sequencing used immunoSEQ multiplex PCR; TCRdb keeps in-frame clones, though not all of them. V, J and clone size are those of that table, while D and trimming were read from the DNA. The sample lists more than 250,000 clones, roughly 88% seen once, with about 1.5% in the top ten.

This clonotype was sampled from a woman between 25 and 40 years old with COVID-19, enrolled during active disease. Sequencing input: peripheral blood. The chain combines TRBV4-1 with TRBJ1-2; TRBD1 is a possible D gene (5 bases). The CDR3 sequence: CASSSDHGAYGYTF. In DNA, the CDR3 is TGCGCCAGCAGTTCTGACCATGGGGCCTATGGCTACACCTTC.